The following is a T cell receptor beta chain sequence with its context. What it recognizes is unknown. This sample was taken from a study of T cell responses to AZD1222 COVID-19 vaccine. Regarding the study as a whole: There were mostly white British donors and more females than males, and clonal diversity was possibly underestimated.

V gave up 5 bases and J gave up 2 bases, with 14 bases separating them. The CDR3 runs 14 residues. Germline lookup yields CDR1 SGHRS and CDR2 YFSETQ. Generated by immunoSEQ multiplex PCR, the TCRdb table keeps only in-frame clones and is missing some. The repertoire holds some 130,000 clones, with more than 90% as singletons. The V gene is TRBV5-1, the J gene TRBJ2-7; D is undetermined. This clonotype was obtained from an adult who received the AZD1222 COVID-19 vaccine. The sample consisted of peripheral blood, taken 28 days after the second AZD1222 dose. CDR3 DNA sequence: TGCGCCAGCAGGTTTCAGTCCTCCGCCTACGAGCAGTACTTC. Translating gives CASRFQSSAYEQYF.